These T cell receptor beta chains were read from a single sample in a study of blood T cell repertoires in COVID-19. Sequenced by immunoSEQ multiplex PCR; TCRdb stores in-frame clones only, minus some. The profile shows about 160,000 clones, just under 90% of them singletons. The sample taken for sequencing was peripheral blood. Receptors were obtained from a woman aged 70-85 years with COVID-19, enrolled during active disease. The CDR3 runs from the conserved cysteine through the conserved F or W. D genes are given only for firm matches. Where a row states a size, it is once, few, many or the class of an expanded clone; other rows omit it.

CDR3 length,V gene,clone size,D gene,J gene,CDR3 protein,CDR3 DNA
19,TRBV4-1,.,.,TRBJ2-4,CASSQLLIKGDLAKNIQYF,TGCGCCAGCAGCCAACTCTTAATAAAAGGAGATCTAGCCAAAAACATTCAGTACTTC
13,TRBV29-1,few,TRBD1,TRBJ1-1,CSVGKGTGALAFF,TGCAGCGTCGGAAAAGGGACAGGGGCTCTTGCTTTCTTT
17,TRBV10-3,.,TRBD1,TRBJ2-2,CAITTSGQGANTGELFF,TGTGCCATCACCACCTCTGGGCAGGGGGCGAACACCGGGGAGCTGTTTTTT
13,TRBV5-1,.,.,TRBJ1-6,CASSLDTNSPLHF,TGCGCCAGCAGCTTGGACACGAATTCACCCCTCCACTTT
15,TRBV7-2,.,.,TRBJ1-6,CASSLQAGVNSPLHF,TGTGCCAGCAGCTTACAGGCAGGGGTCAATTCACCCCTCCACTTT
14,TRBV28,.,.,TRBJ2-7,CASSSPGIIDEQYF,TGTGCCAGCAGTTCCCCAGGGATTATAGACGAGCAGTACTTC
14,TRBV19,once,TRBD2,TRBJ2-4,CASSIALTSGGSNF,TGTGCCAGTAGTATAGCCCTGACTAGCGGGGGGTCGAACTTC
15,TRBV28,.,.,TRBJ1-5,CASSLSGLSNQPQHF,TGTGCCAGCAGTTTATCGGGATTAAGCAATCAGCCCCAGCATTTT
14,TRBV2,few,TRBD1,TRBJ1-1,CASSGWDRGTEAFF,TGTGCCAGCAGTGGATGGGACAGGGGGACTGAAGCTTTCTTT
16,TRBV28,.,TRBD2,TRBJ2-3,CASSLGAGVPSGTQYF,TGTGCCAGCAGTTTAGGAGCGGGGGTACCCTCCGGTACGCAGTATTTT
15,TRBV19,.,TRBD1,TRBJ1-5,CASSNRGQSNQPQHF,TGTGCCAGTAGTAACAGGGGGCAAAGCAATCAGCCCCAGCATTTT